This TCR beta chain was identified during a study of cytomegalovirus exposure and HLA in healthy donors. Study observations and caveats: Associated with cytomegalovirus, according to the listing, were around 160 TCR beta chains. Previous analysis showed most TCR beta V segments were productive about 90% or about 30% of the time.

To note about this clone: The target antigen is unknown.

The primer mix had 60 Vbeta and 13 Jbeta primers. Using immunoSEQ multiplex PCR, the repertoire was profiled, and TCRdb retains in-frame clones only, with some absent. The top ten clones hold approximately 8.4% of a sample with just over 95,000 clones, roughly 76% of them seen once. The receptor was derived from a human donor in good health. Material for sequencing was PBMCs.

The CDR3 DNA follows: TGTGCTAGTGGTTTGGGACTAGCGGGTTCCACTAGTGAGCAGTTCTTC. Its translation is CASGLGLAGSTSEQFF. The chain has TRBV12-5 and TRBJ2-1, with 10 bases fitting TRBD2. The CDR3 has 16 residues. Germline CDR1 is LGHNT and CDR2 is FRNRAP. V was pared by 1 base and J by 9 bases, with 9 bases of the junction left unmatched. Drawing the rest from reference TRBV12-5 and TRBJ2-1, the complete variable domain is DARVTQTPRHKVTEMGQEVTMRCQPILGHNTVFWYRQTMMQGLELLAYFRNRAPLDDSGMPKDRFSAEMPDATLATLKIQPSEPRDSAVYFCASGLGLAGSTSEQFFGPGTRLTVL.